Each of the 17 T cell receptor beta chains below was sequenced from the same sample in a study of T cell changes during pregnancy in multiple sclerosis. Generated by immunoSEQ multiplex PCR, the TCRdb table keeps only in-frame clones and is missing some. The sample carries about 89,000 clones, around 92% recorded once. Sequenced material: peripheral blood, taken after pregnancy. The receptor source for this set is a female donor in good health, enrolled as a control in a pregnancy study.

J is TRBJ1-2 and V is TRBV5-1, with TRBD1 as a possible D gene (6 bases). Germline V lookup: CDR1 SGHRS, CDR2 YFSETQ. V was shortened by 4 bases and J by 7 bases, with 20 bases between the two germline ends. The CDR3 has 15 amino acids. Written as DNA, the CDR3 is TGCGCCAGCAGCCCAGTGACAGGACCTGGGGGTGGCTACACCTTC. This encodes CASSPVTGPGGGYTF.

The chain uses TRBV6-1 and TRBJ1-2; D possibly corresponds to TRBD1 (6 bases). Per germline, CDR1 MNHNS and CDR2 SASEGT. The CDR3 consists of 14 residues. V dropped 2 bases and J dropped 14 bases, with 21 bases sitting between them. CDR3 protein: CASSESGEGRGLTF. In DNA, the CDR3 is TGTGCCAGCAGTGAAAGTGGGGAAGGCAGGGGCTTGACCTTC.

The chain uses TRBV5-1 and TRBJ1-2; D unresolved. The CDR3 totals 12 residues. The ends were cut back, 3 bases at V and 8 bases at J, with 11 bases in the middle. CDR1 and CDR2 from the germline V gene are SGHRS and YFSETQ. CDR3 nucleotides: TGCGCCAGCAGCTCGAGTGGAGCCGGCTACACCTTC. It translates to CASSSSGAGYTF.

The V gene is TRBV5-1, the J gene TRBJ2-7; 8 bases agree with TRBD2. Germline trimming cut 4 bases from V and 4 bases from J; bases unmatched to any gene: 19. The CDR3 extends over 18 amino acids. Germline-derived CDR1 and CDR2 are SGHRS and YFSETQ. The CDR3 nucleotides are TGCGCCAGCAGCAAAAACTTCCGGGCCGGGACTAGGACATACGAGCAGTACTTC. It specifies CASSKNFRAGTRTYEQYF.

The CDR3 DNA reads TGTGCCAGCAGTTATTTACGACCTGAGGGGAACACTGAAGCTTTCTTT. Translating gives CASSYLRPEGNTEAFF. V gene TRBV6-5 combines with J gene TRBJ1-1, with D unresolved. Germline V gene data show CDR1 as MNHEY and CDR2 as SVGAGI. The CDR3 extends over 16 amino acids. V was clipped by 3 bases and J by 1 base, with 15 bases between them.

In regard to this clone: Other DNA sequences in this specimen translate into the identical CDR3. This chain uses TRBV19 with TRBJ2-1; D is ambiguous. CDR3 length: 13 amino acids. Germline CDR1 and CDR2: LNHDA and SQIVND (reference sequence). Trimming shortened V by 5 bases and J by 0 bases, and 5 bases separated the two germline ends. The CDR3 loop is CASSPSSYNEQFF. The DNA for the CDR3 is TGTGCCAGTAGTCCGAGCTCCTACAATGAGCAGTTCTTC.

The CDR3 bases are TGTGCCAGCAGTGGTGCAGGATCCGATGGAAACACCATATATTTT. Protein product: CASSGAGSDGNTIYF. This chain connects TRBV2 to TRBJ1-3; no clear D gene. The CDR3 spans 15 residues. Trimming pared 4 bases from V and 3 bases from J, leaving 13 bases between. Germline V gene sequence: CDR1 SNHLY, CDR2 FYNNEI.

This chain joins TRBV18 and TRBJ2-7, with a tentative D call TRBD2 (5 bases). V lost 3 bases and J lost 3, with 6 bases in between. There are 12 residues in the CDR3. In germline, CDR1 is KGHSH, CDR2 LQKENI. The CDR3 spells CASSPGGYEQYF. The CDR3 DNA reads TGTGCCAGCTCACCTGGAGGCTACGAGCAGTACTTC.

The chain carries TRBV19 and TRBJ2-1; TRBD2 aligns across 10 bases. The junction had 11 bases not matched to a gene; V was cut back by 10 bases and J by 5 bases. Germline CDR1 is LNHDA and CDR2 is SQIVND (reference sequence). The CDR3 covers 15 residues. CDR3 nucleotides: TGTGCCACCAAGAGCGGGAGGGTTGAGAACAATGAGCAGTTCTTC. It yields the protein CATKSGRVENNEQFF.

V and J are TRBV5-1 and TRBJ1-2; D might be TRBD1 (5 bases). The CDR3 length is 15 residues. CDR1 and CDR2 from the germline V gene are SGHRS and YFSETQ. Trimming removed 4 bases at V and 6 bases at J, with 19 bases between. The DNA for the CDR3 is TGCGCCAGCAGCCCGAACCAAGGGGCGAGTGATGGCTACACCTTC. Translation gives CASSPNQGASDGYTF.

The genes are TRBV11-2 and TRBJ2-3; 10 bases match TRBD2. Per germline, CDR1 SGHAT and CDR2 FQNNGV. This CDR3 comprises 14 residues. J was trimmed by 4 bases and V by 5 bases; bases with no gene match: 3. The CDR3 reads CASSPGLAADTQYF. DNA of the CDR3: TGTGCCAGCAGCCCCGGACTAGCGGCAGATACGCAGTATTTT.

V is TRBV4-1 and J is TRBJ2-7; no clear D. Germline loops: CDR1 MGHRA, CDR2 YSYEKL. The CDR3 is 15 residues long. The V end lost 4 bases, the J end lost 2 bases, and 15 bases lay between the germline ends. The DNA for the CDR3 is TGCGCCAGCAGCCTCAGCCTAACAACAGCCTACGAGCAGTACTTC. Translation gives CASSLSLTTAYEQYF.

The chain recombines TRBV6-1 with TRBJ1-1; tentatively, D is TRBD1 (6 bases). Trimming removed 4 bases at V and 6 bases at J, with 12 bases between. The germline V gene encodes CDR1 MNHNS and CDR2 SASEGT. The CDR3 sequence is 13 residues long. The CDR3 loop is CASSATGMSEAFF. In DNA, the CDR3 is TGTGCCAGCAGTGCCACAGGGATGTCTGAAGCTTTCTTT.

This chain uses TRBV2 with TRBJ2-7; 11 bases line up with TRBD2. Trimming took 1 base from V and 0 from J; bases not matched to a gene: 2. The CDR3 length is 16 residues. CDR1 SNHLY and CDR2 FYNNEI come from the germline V gene. CDR3 sequence (DNA): TGTGCCAGCAGTGAAGGACTAGCGGGAAGCTCCTACGAGCAGTACTTC. Translation: CASSEGLAGSSYEQYF.

The chain uses TRBV5-4 and TRBJ2-3; 7 positions agree with TRBD1. The CDR3 loop spans 18 amino acids. From germline, CDR1 is SGHNT and CDR2 YYREEE (reference sequence). V gave up 3 bases and J gave up 4 bases; unmatched junction bases: 17. CDR3 DNA: TGTGCCAGCAGCTCCACAACTCTTCAGACAGGGCCGGCAGATACGCAGTATTTT. Protein sequence: CASSSTTLQTGPADTQYF.

The table lists this clone with a few counts. The V gene is TRBV14, the J gene TRBJ1-6; 7 bases map to TRBD1. V shed 5 bases, J shed 5 bases, and the junction held 9 bases outside the gene matches. The CDR3 consists of 16 residues. CDR1 and CDR2 (germline): SGHDN, FVKESK. CDR3 region: CASSDRVLADNSPLHF. Written as DNA, the CDR3 is TGTGCCAGCAGCGACAGGGTTCTGGCGGATAATTCACCCCTCCACTTT.

The chain combines TRBV2 with TRBJ1-4; D unresolved. The CDR3 runs 12 residues. V shed 2 bases and J shed 7 bases, with 5 bases lying between them. Germline assignment: CDR1 SNHLY and CDR2 FYNNEI. Here the CDR3 DNA reads TGTGCCAGCAGTGAACGGTCTGAAAAACTGTTTTTT. It translates to CASSERSEKLFF. Full variable domain (outside the CDR3, taken from reference TRBV2 and TRBJ1-4): EPEVTQTPSHQVTQMGQEVILRCVPISNHLYFYWYRQILGQKVEFLVSFYNNEISEKSEIFDDQFSVERPDGSNFTLKIRSTKLEDSAMYFCASSERSEKLFFGSGTQLSVL.